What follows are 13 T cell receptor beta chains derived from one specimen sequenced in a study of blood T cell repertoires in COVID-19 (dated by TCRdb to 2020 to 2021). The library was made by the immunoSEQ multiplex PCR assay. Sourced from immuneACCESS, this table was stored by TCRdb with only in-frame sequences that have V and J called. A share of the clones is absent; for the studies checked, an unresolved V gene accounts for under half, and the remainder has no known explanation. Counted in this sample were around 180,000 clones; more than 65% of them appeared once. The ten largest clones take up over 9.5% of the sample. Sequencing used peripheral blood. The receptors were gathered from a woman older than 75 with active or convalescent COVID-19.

The CDR3 DNA follows: TGTGCCACCAGCAGAGGAACTAGCGGGGAAACAGATACGCAGTATTTT. Translation gives CATSRGTSGETDTQYF. The chain has TRBV15 and TRBJ2-3; 10 bases fit TRBD2. Germline V lookup: CDR1 LNHNV, CDR2 YYDKDF (reference sequence). The ends lost 1 base at V and 3 bases at J; junction bases unmatched: 4. The CDR3 consists of 16 residues.

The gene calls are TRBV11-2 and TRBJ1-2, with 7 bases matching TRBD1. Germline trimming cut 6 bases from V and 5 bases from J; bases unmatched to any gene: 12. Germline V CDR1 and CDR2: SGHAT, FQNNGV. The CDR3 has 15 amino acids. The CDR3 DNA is TGTGCCAGCAGTTATACTAGACAGGGCGCGTATGGCTACACCTTC. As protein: CASSYTRQGAYGYTF.

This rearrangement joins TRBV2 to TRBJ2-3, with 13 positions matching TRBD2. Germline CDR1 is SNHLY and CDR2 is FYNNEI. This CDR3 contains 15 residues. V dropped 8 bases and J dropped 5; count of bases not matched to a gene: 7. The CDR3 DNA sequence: TGTGCCAGCGAATTGGGACTAGCGGGACGAGATACGCAGTATTTT. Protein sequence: CASELGLAGRDTQYF.

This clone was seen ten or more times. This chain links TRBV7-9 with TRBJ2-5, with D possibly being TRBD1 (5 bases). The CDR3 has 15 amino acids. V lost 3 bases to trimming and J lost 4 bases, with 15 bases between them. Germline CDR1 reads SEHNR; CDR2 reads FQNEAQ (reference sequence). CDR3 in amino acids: CASSFSGPGRETQYF. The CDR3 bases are TGTGCCAGCAGCTTTTCAGGACCAGGGCGAGAGACCCAGTACTTC. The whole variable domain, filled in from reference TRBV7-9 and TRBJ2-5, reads DTGVSQNPRHKITKRGQNVTFRCDPISEHNRLYWYRQTLGQGPEFLTYFQNEAQLEKSRLLSDRFSAERPKGSFSTLEIQRTEQGDSAMYLCASSFSGPGRETQYFGPGTRLLVL.

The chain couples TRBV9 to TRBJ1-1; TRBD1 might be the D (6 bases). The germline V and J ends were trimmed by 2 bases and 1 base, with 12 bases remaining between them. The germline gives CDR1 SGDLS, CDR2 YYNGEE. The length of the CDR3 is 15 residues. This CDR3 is CASSVTTGENTEAFF. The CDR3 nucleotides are TGTGCCAGCAGCGTTACGACAGGAGAGAACACTGAAGCTTTCTTT. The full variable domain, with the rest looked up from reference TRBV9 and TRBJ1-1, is DSGVTQTPKHLITATGQRVTLRCSPRSGDLSVYWYQQSLDQGLQFLIQYYNGEERAKGNILERFSAQQFPDLHSELNLSSLELGDSALYFCASSVTTGENTEAFFGQGTRLTVV.

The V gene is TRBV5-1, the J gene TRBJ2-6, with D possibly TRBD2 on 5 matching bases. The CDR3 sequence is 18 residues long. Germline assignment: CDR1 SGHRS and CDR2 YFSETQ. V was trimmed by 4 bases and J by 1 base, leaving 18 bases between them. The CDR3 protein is CASSLSSRTSSGANVLTF. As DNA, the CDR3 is TGCGCCAGCAGCCTATCGAGCCGAACTAGTTCTGGGGCCAACGTCCTGACTTTC.

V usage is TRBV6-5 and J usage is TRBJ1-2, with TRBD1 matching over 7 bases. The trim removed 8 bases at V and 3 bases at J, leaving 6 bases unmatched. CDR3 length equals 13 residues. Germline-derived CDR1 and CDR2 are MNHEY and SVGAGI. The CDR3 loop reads CASRPGGDYGYTF. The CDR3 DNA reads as TGTGCCAGCCGACCAGGGGGAGACTATGGCTACACCTTC.

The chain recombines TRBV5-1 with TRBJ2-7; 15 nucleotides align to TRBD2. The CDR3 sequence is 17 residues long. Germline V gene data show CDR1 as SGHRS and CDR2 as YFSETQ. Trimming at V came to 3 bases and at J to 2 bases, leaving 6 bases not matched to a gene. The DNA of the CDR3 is TGCGCCAGCAGCTGGGGGACTAGCGGGAGGACGACCTACGAGCAGTACTTC. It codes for CASSWGTSGRTTYEQYF. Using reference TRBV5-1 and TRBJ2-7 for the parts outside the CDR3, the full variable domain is KAGVTQTPRYLIKTRGQQVTLSCSPISGHRSVSWYQQTPGQGLQFLFEYFSETQRNKGNFPGRFSGRQFSNSRSEMNVSTLELGDSALYLCASSWGTSGRTTYEQYFGPGTRLTVT.

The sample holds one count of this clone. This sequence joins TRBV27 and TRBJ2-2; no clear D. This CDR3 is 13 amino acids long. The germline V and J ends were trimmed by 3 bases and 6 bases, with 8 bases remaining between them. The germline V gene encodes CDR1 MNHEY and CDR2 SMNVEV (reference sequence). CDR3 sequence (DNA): TGTGCCAGCAGTTTGTGGGCGTCCGGGGAGCTGTTTTTT. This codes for CASSLWASGELFF.

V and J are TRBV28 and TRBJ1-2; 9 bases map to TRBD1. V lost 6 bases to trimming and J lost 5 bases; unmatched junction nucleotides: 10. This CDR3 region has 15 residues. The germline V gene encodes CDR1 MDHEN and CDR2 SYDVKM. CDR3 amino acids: CASRDKQGAGYGYTF. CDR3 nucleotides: TGTGCCAGCAGAGATAAACAGGGGGCAGGATATGGCTACACCTTC.

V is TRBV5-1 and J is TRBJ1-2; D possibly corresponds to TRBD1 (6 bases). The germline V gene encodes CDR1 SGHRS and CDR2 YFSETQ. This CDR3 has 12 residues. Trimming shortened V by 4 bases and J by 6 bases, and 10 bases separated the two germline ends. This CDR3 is CASSPSGDGYTF. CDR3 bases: TGCGCCAGCAGCCCATCAGGGGATGGCTACACCTTC.

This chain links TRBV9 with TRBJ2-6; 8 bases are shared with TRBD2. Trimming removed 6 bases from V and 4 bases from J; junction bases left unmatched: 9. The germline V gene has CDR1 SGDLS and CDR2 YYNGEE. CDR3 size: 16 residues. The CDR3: CASTAGRAAGANVLTF. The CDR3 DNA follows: TGTGCCAGCACGGCCGGGAGGGCCGCAGGGGCCAACGTCCTGACTTTC.

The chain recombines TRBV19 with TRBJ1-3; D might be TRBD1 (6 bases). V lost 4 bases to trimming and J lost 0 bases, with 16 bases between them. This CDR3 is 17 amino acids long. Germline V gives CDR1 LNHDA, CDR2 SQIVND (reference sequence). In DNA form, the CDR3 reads TGTGCCAGTAGTACTCAACAGGGCCCCTTCTCTGGAAACACCATATATTTT. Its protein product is CASSTQQGPFSGNTIYF. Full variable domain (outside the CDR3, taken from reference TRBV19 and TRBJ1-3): DGGITQSPKYLFRKEGQNVTLSCEQNLNHDAMYWYRQDPGQGLRLIYYSQIVNDFQKGDIAEGYSVSREKKESFPLTVTSAQKNPTAFYLCASSTQQGPFSGNTIYFGEGSWLTVV.